The 24 T cell receptor beta chains below were found in one sample sequenced in a study of monozygotic twins with inflammatory bowel disease. After re-calling the 5' RACE reads, TCRdb lists one entry per CDR3 protein, DNA absent. This sample's table has around 100,000 distinct CDR3 sequences. The specimen sequenced was blood. These receptors were obtained from a human donor with ulcerative colitis or Crohn's disease, or a healthy co-twin of an affected twin (not recorded which).

This chain joins TRBV18 and TRBJ2-1. This CDR3 is 13 amino acids long. CDR1 and CDR2 from the germline V gene are KGHSH and LQKENI. The CDR3 sequence is CASSPRPRHEQFF.

CDR3 sequence: CASSFTENYEQYF. V gene TRBV7-2 combines with J gene TRBJ2-7. Germline CDR1 is SGHTA and CDR2 is FQGNSA. The CDR3 is 13 residues long.

This chain connects TRBV6-6 to TRBJ2-5. CDR1 MNHNY and CDR2 SVGAGI come from the germline V gene (reference sequence). The CDR3 consists of 12 residues. The CDR3: CASSYLFETQYF.

The chain recombines TRBV7-9 with TRBJ2-5; TCRdb's D gene call, TRBD1, goes unchecked for lack of DNA. The CDR3 sequence is 13 residues long. Germline CDR1 reads SEHNR; CDR2 reads FQNEAQ (reference sequence). The chain's CDR3 is CASSPTGQETQYF.

The chain couples TRBV10-3 to TRBJ1-2. Germline values: CDR1 ENHRY, CDR2 SYGVKD. This CDR3 spans 14 amino acids. The CDR3 loop reads CAISERTVNYGYTF.

The V and J genes are TRBV20-1 and TRBJ2-1. The germline gives CDR1 DFQATT, CDR2 SNEGSKA (reference sequence). The CDR3 sequence is 14 residues long. The CDR3 sequence: CSAVSGNSYNEQFF.

This chain links TRBV7-2 with TRBJ2-5; TCRdb names TRBD2, which stays unverified in the absence of DNA. The CDR3 runs to 15 residues. Per germline, CDR1 SGHTA and CDR2 FQGNSA. The CDR3 here is CASSSGLAGFETQYF. Based on the CDR3 plus reference TRBV7-2 and TRBJ2-5, the full variable domain is GAGVSQSPSNKVTEKGKDVELRCDPISGHTALYWYRQSLGQGLEFLIYFQGNSAPDKSGLPSDRFSAERTGGSVSTLTIQRTQQEDSAVYLCASSSGLAGFETQYFGPGTRLLVL.

V gene TRBV20-1 combines with J gene TRBJ2-6; the TCRdb D gene call, TRBD1, has no DNA to confirm it. Per germline, CDR1 DFQATT and CDR2 SNEGSKA (reference sequence). The CDR3 consists of 15 residues. The CDR3 region is CSAPPPRLGANVLTF.

The V gene is TRBV20-1, the J gene TRBJ1-2; TCRdb selects TRBD1, and the lack of DNA leaves this call unchecked. The germline V gene has CDR1 DFQATT and CDR2 SNEGSKA (reference sequence). The CDR3 covers 19 residues. CDR3: CSARDRDRGSYAANYGYTF.

V and J are TRBV6-5 and TRBJ1-1; lacking DNA, the TRBD1 call made by TCRdb goes unchecked. CDR3 length: 11 residues. The V gene's germline CDR1 is MNHEY and CDR2 SVGAGI. The CDR3 sequence: CASIRGTEAFF.

This chain uses TRBV12-3 or TRBV12-4 with TRBJ1-1; checking the TCRdb D call of TRBD1 is not possible without DNA. The CDR3 length is 13 residues. The CDR3: CASGNRVDTEAFF.

The V and J genes are TRBV5-6 and TRBJ2-5; TCRdb names TRBD2, which stays unverified in the absence of DNA. CDR1 and CDR2 (germline): SGHDT, YYEEEE. The CDR3 contains 14 residues. The chain's CDR3 is CASSTGLAGETQYF.

This sequence joins TRBV4-3 and TRBJ1-1; as DNA is missing, the TRBD1 call by TCRdb cannot be tested. CDR3 size: 16 residues. The germline V gene encodes CDR1 LGHNA and CDR2 YSLEER. The CDR3 loop reads CASSQDRPGAHTEAFF.

The rearrangement links TRBV6-2 or TRBV6-3 to TRBJ2-7; checking the TCRdb D call of TRBD1 is not possible without DNA. The CDR3 length is 15 residues. Germline V gene lookup returns CDR1 MNHEY and CDR2 SVGEGT. The CDR3 loop reads CASSYPTQGALEQYF.

The chain joins TRBV28 to TRBJ2-1; TCRdb picks TRBD2, but there is no DNA to check that call. From germline, CDR1 is MDHEN and CDR2 SYDVKM. The CDR3 is 14 residues long. The CDR3 is CASRTSGSRGEQFF.

The gene calls are TRBV28 and TRBJ1-5; no DNA is available, so the TRBD1 call from TCRdb remains unchecked. CDR1 MDHEN and CDR2 SYDVKM come from the germline V gene. The CDR3 extends over 12 amino acids. CDR3 in amino acids: CASSLFQGPQHF. Looking up the rest from reference TRBV28 and TRBJ1-5 gives the full variable domain: DVKVTQSSRYLVKRTGEKVFLECVQDMDHENMFWYRQDPGLGLRLIYFSYDVKMKEKGDIPEGYSVSREKKERFSLILESASTNQTSMYLCASSLFQGPQHFGDGTRLSIL.

V is TRBV5-6 and J is TRBJ1-3. Germline CDR1 reads SGHDT; CDR2 reads YYEEEE. The CDR3 runs to 14 residues. CDR3 loop: CASSLAGSGNTIYF.

The J gene is TRBJ2-5, the V gene TRBV20-1; the D call of TRBD2 rests on TCRdb alone, since no DNA is present to check it. Germline loops: CDR1 DFQATT, CDR2 SNEGSKA (reference sequence). CDR3 length: 13 amino acids. CDR3 sequence: CSALGRAPETQYF.

The chain employs TRBV7-2 and TRBJ2-7; the D call of TRBD1 rests on TCRdb alone, since no DNA is present to check it. CDR3 length: 14 amino acids. The germline CDR1 and CDR2 sequences are SGHTA and FQGNSA. The CDR3 sequence: CASSRTGGMYEQYF. Combining the CDR3 with reference TRBV7-2 and TRBJ2-7 gives the whole variable domain GAGVSQSPSNKVTEKGKDVELRCDPISGHTALYWYRQSLGQGLEFLIYFQGNSAPDKSGLPSDRFSAERTGGSVSTLTIQRTQQEDSAVYLCASSRTGGMYEQYFGPGTRLTVT.

The genes are TRBV20-1 and TRBJ1-5. Germline CDR1 DFQATT, CDR2 SNEGSKA (reference sequence). The CDR3 covers 16 residues. The CDR3 sequence: CSARSGGVRSDQPQHF.

CDR3 protein: CASSLALAGGSQESQYF. This sequence joins TRBV5-5 and TRBJ2-5; the TRBD2 assignment by TCRdb is unverifiable without DNA. The CDR3 totals 17 residues. In germline, CDR1 is SGHKS, CDR2 YYEKEE (reference sequence).

The chain has TRBV5-4 and TRBJ1-2; without DNA, the TCRdb call of TRBD1 cannot be checked. Per the germline V gene, CDR1 is SGHNT and CDR2 is YYREEE (reference sequence). The CDR3 consists of 17 residues. Here the CDR3 reads CASSLGGLGPGDYGYTF.

V gene TRBV18 combines with J gene TRBJ1-1; without DNA, the TCRdb call of TRBD1 cannot be checked. Germline V gives CDR1 KGHSH, CDR2 LQKENI. This CDR3 spans 15 amino acids. CDR3 amino acids: CASSPAGTGADEAFF.

The chain uses TRBV25-1 and TRBJ2-1. The CDR3 has 11 amino acids. Germline CDR1 is MGHDK and CDR2 is SYGVNS. CDR3 sequence: CASSKQVEQFF.